The 28 T cell receptor beta chains presented below share a single source sample, sequenced in a study of Ad26.COV2.S vaccination and SARS-CoV-2 variants. Sample treatment: some 20 received Ad26.COV2.S at low or high dose, single or two shots; roughly 5 received placebo; per-sample allocation not given. Collection of the samples took place on day 63 after the first injection of vaccine or placebo. Assay used: immunoSEQ multiplex PCR; TCRdb lists only in-frame clones, some missing. The sample records about 680,000 clones, roughly nine tenths being singletons. The sample consisted of peripheral blood, taken in a trial of Ad26.COV2.S vaccine versus placebo. The receptors were gathered from a person aged 18-60 years who received the Ad26.COV2.S COVID-19 vaccine or a placebo.

This clone has just one count. The rearrangement links TRBV6-2 or TRBV6-3 to TRBJ2-5; 8 bases align to TRBD2. J lost 5 bases, V lost 4 bases, and 15 bases had no gene match. The CDR3 runs 17 residues. CDR1 is MNHEY and CDR2 is SVGEGT in the germline V gene. The CDR3 reads CASSSRGGGPGGETQYF. In nucleotides, the CDR3 is TGTGCCAGCAGTTCCCGAGGCGGGGGGCCCGGAGGGGAGACCCAGTACTTC.

This rearrangement joins TRBV5-1 to TRBJ1-6; 8 bases line up with TRBD1. The CDR3 is 15 amino acids. Germline V gives CDR1 SGHRS, CDR2 YFSETQ. With V trimmed by 4 bases and J by 6 bases, 6 bases remained unmatched. For the CDR3, the DNA is TGCGCCAGCAGCGTCTCAGGGGGCGTTAATTCACCCCTCCACTTT. This codes for CASSVSGGVNSPLHF.

Turning to this clone: Other DNA sequences within the sample encode an identical CDR3. The chain joins TRBV12-3 or TRBV12-4 to TRBJ1-5; D possibly corresponds to TRBD1 (5 bases). CDR3 length equals 13 residues. V gave up 3 bases and J gave up 2 bases, with 5 bases separating them. CDR3 region: CASSFRGNQPQHF. CDR3 nucleotides: TGTGCCAGCAGTTTCAGGGGCAATCAGCCCCAGCATTTT.

The rearrangement uses TRBV4-3 and TRBJ2-2, with 9 bases that match TRBD2. J was trimmed by 2 bases and V by 5 bases; bases with no gene match: 6. From germline, CDR1 is LGHNA and CDR2 YSLEER. This CDR3 contains 16 residues. In nucleotides, the CDR3 is TGCGCCAGCAGCTTTCATAGCGGGGGCAACACCGGGGAGCTGTTTTTT. Translating it yields CASSFHSGGNTGELFF.

This chain links TRBV7-9 with TRBJ2-1, with 11 bases that match TRBD2. The CDR3 covers 19 residues. The V segment lost 1 base and the J segment 3 bases; nucleotides outside the gene matches: 11. Germline assignment: CDR1 SEHNR and CDR2 FQNEAQ (reference sequence). The CDR3 DNA reads as TGTGCCAGCAGCTTAGGCGGGGGTAGCGGGAGGGCCAACTACAATGAGCAGTTCTTC. Translated, it gives CASSLGGGSGRANYNEQFF.

The V and J genes are TRBV6-2 or TRBV6-3 and TRBJ2-7, with D tentatively TRBD2 (6 bases). V lost 4 bases, J lost 0 bases, and 16 bases lay in between. The CDR3 is 16 amino acids. Germline V gives CDR1 MNHEY, CDR2 SVGEGT. The CDR3 here is CASSSGLAGSSYEQYF. In DNA form, the CDR3 reads TGTGCCAGCAGTTCTGGGTTGGCGGGGTCCTCCTACGAGCAGTACTTC.

This chain uses TRBV5-1 with TRBJ2-3, with D hard to call. This CDR3 has 16 residues. Germline CDR1 reads SGHRS; CDR2 reads YFSETQ. Trimming removed 1 base from V and 2 bases from J, with 14 bases in between. CDR3 protein: CASSLLSNPPTDTQYF. The DNA of the CDR3 is TGCGCCAGCAGCTTGTTGTCCAATCCCCCCACAGATACGCAGTATTTT.

The rearrangement links TRBV4-1 to TRBJ2-3; 9 nucleotides match TRBD2. CDR1 is MGHRA and CDR2 is YSYEKL in the germline V gene. The CDR3 contains 17 residues. The J segment lost 3 bases and the V segment lost 0 bases, leaving 7 bases of the junction unmatched. The CDR3 DNA is TGCGCCAGCAGCCAAGATTATGGGGCGGGGGGGACAGATACGCAGTATTTT. Translated: CASSQDYGAGGTDTQYF.

V gene TRBV7-9 combines with J gene TRBJ2-1; 7 nucleotides match TRBD2. This CDR3 region has 15 residues. The V segment lost 4 bases and the J segment 5 bases; nucleotides outside the gene matches: 8. Looked up from germline, CDR1 is SEHNR and CDR2 is FQNEAQ (reference sequence). The CDR3 region has the DNA TGTGCCAGCAGCTCGAGCGGGGAGAGGCACAATGAGCAGTTCTTC. Translation gives CASSSSGERHNEQFF. Combining the CDR3 with reference TRBV7-9 and TRBJ2-1 gives the whole variable domain DTGVSQNPRHKITKRGQNVTFRCDPISEHNRLYWYRQTLGQGPEFLTYFQNEAQLEKSRLLSDRFSAERPKGSFSTLEIQRTEQGDSAMYLCASSSSGERHNEQFFGPGTRLTVL.

The genes are TRBV30 and TRBJ1-1; D unresolved. Trimming took off 1 base at V and 4 bases at J, with 4 bases between the two ends. The CDR3 loop spans 11 amino acids. Germline lookup yields CDR1 GTSNPN and CDR2 SVGIG (reference sequence). Here the CDR3 reads CAWSGITEAFF. DNA for the CDR3: TGTGCCTGGAGTGGCATCACTGAAGCTTTCTTT. Based on the CDR3 plus reference TRBV30 and TRBJ1-1, the full variable domain is SQTIHQWPATLVQPVGSPLSLECTVEGTSNPNLYWYRQAAGRGLQLLFYSVGIGQISSEVPQNLSASRPQDRQFILSSKKLLLSDSGFYLCAWSGITEAFFGQGTRLTVV.

V is TRBV9 and J is TRBJ2-1, with 13 bases aligning to TRBD2. Looked up from germline, CDR1 is SGDLS and CDR2 is YYNGEE. CDR3 length: 17 amino acids. Trimming took 1 base from V and 5 from J; bases not matched to a gene: 6. The CDR3 loop is CASSVPGLAGVDNEQFF. The CDR3 DNA sequence: TGTGCCAGCAGCGTACCCGGACTAGCGGGAGTAGACAATGAGCAGTTCTTC.

V is TRBV7-8 and J is TRBJ2-7, with 12 bases fitting TRBD1. CDR3 length equals 13 residues. Germline lookup yields CDR1 SGHVS and CDR2 FQNEAQ. Trimming cost V 5 bases and J 7 bases; bases outside gene matches: 3. The CDR3 nucleotides are TGTGCCAGCAGCCGGGACAGGGGGCGGGAGCAGTACTTC. Amino acids: CASSRDRGREQYF.

The chain combines TRBV18 with TRBJ1-1; tentatively, D is TRBD1 (5 bases). The germline gives CDR1 KGHSH, CDR2 LQKENI. Trimming shortened V by 3 bases and J by 8 bases, and 16 bases separated the two germline ends. The CDR3 totals 14 residues. CDR3 region: CASSPDLRGEEAFF. DNA for the CDR3: TGTGCCAGCTCACCCGATCTGCGAGGGGAGGAAGCTTTCTTT.

This chain links TRBV30 with TRBJ2-5, with a possible D match to TRBD2 (6 bases). V was cut by 3 bases and J by 7 bases, with 21 bases left in between. From germline, CDR1 is GTSNPN and CDR2 SVGIG (reference sequence). The CDR3 spans 15 residues. CDR3: CAWSEPPGLLRTQYF. Written as DNA, the CDR3 is TGTGCCTGGAGCGAGCCTCCGGGACTCCTACGGACCCAGTACTTC.

V is TRBV30 and J is TRBJ2-1, with TRBD2 matching 10 bases. CDR3 length equals 13 residues. Germline CDR1 reads GTSNPN; CDR2 reads SVGIG (reference sequence). DNA of the CDR3: TGTGCTAGGACGAGCGGGGGGGCGGGTGAGCAGTTCTTC. Translating it yields CARTSGGAGEQFF. The complete variable domain, with remaining parts taken from reference TRBV30 and TRBJ2-1, reads SQTIHQWPATLVQPVGSPLSLECTVEGTSNPNLYWYRQAAGRGLQLLFYSVGIGQISSEVPQNLSASRPQDRQFILSSKKLLLSDSGFYLCARTSGGAGEQFFGPGTRLTVL.

J is TRBJ2-7 and V is TRBV3-1 (or the pseudogene TRBV3-2), with 8 bases aligning to TRBD1. V lost 8 bases to trimming and J lost 4 bases; unmatched junction nucleotides: 7. CDR3 size: 13 residues. The germline gives CDR1 LGHDT, CDR2 YNNKEL (reference sequence). CDR3 loop: CASQDRGGYEQYF. The CDR3 DNA follows: TGTGCCAGCCAAGACAGGGGTGGGTACGAGCAGTACTTC.

The chain couples TRBV6-5 to TRBJ1-1; 7 positions match TRBD1. V dropped 2 bases and J dropped 1; count of bases not matched to a gene: 1. From germline, CDR1 is MNHEY and CDR2 SVGAGI. This CDR3 has 14 amino acids. CDR3 nucleotides: TGTGCCAGCAGTTACAAGGGGGCGAACACTGAAGCTTTCTTT. The encoded protein is CASSYKGANTEAFF.

The genes are TRBV7-9 and TRBJ2-7; 7 nucleotides line up with TRBD1. The V gene's germline CDR1 is SEHNR and CDR2 FQNEAQ (reference sequence). V gave up 5 bases and J gave up 5 bases; unmatched junction bases: 6. The CDR3 contains 13 residues. The CDR3 region has the DNA TGTGCCAGCAGCACGGGGACAGTCGACGAGCAGTACTTC. Translating it yields CASSTGTVDEQYF.

The gene calls are TRBV19 and TRBJ2-2, with 8 bases identical to TRBD1. With V trimmed by 5 bases and J by 3 bases, 2 bases remained unmatched. The CDR3 spans 14 residues. Germline V gene data show CDR1 as LNHDA and CDR2 as SQIVND (reference sequence). The CDR3 spells CASSQGAYTGELFF. In DNA form, the CDR3 reads TGTGCCAGTAGTCAGGGGGCTTACACCGGGGAGCTGTTTTTT.

The gene calls are TRBV6-2 or TRBV6-3 and TRBJ1-2; D unclear. CDR1 and CDR2 from the germline V gene are MNHEY and SVGEGT. This CDR3 contains 13 residues. V was trimmed by 5 bases and J by 3 bases, leaving 10 bases between them. The CDR3 sequence: CASSPTVDYGYTF. The CDR3 DNA is TGTGCCAGCAGTCCGACCGTAGACTATGGCTACACCTTC.

This clone was seen a handful of times. The rearrangement uses TRBV19 and TRBJ2-7, with D possibly matching TRBD2 (6 bases). This CDR3 is 15 amino acids long. Trimming cost V 5 bases and J 1 base, with 15 bases left between them. Germline V gene sequence: CDR1 LNHDA, CDR2 SQIVND (reference sequence). CDR3 loop: CASSRTIGSSYEQYF. DNA for the CDR3: TGTGCCAGTAGTCGGACTATTGGAAGTTCCTACGAGCAGTACTTC.

CDR3 loop: CASSSSGRFRGSQPQHF. CDR3 bases: TGTGCCAGTAGTTCCTCGGGCAGGTTCAGGGGTAGTCAGCCCCAGCATTTT. This chain connects TRBV19 to TRBJ1-5; D possibly corresponds to TRBD1 (6 bases). From germline, CDR1 is LNHDA and CDR2 SQIVND (reference sequence). The CDR3 extends over 17 amino acids. Between the trimmed V and J ends, which lost 5 bases and 6 bases, there was a span of 23 bases.

The chain links TRBV12-5 to TRBJ2-5; 8 bases map to TRBD2. The length of the CDR3 is 17 residues. Looked up from germline, CDR1 is LGHNT and CDR2 is FRNRAP. The V gene end was trimmed by 1 base and the J gene end by 1 base; junction bases not matched to a gene: 8. The CDR3 is CASGLGSAGGFQETQYF. The CDR3 nucleotides are TGTGCTAGTGGTTTGGGTTCGGCGGGGGGATTCCAAGAGACCCAGTACTTC.

This clone has just a few counts. The chain combines TRBV5-5 with TRBJ2-7, with 11 bases matching TRBD1. Germline CDR1 and CDR2: SGHKS and YYEKEE (reference sequence). The junction had 5 bases not matched to a gene; V was cut back by 3 bases and J by 3 bases. This CDR3 has 15 amino acids. The CDR3 region has the DNA TGTGCCAGCAGCTATCCCGGGACAGGGGGCTACGAGCAGTACTTC. This encodes CASSYPGTGGYEQYF.

This chain links TRBV10-1 with TRBJ2-5; the D is unclear. V was cut by 0 bases and J by 5 bases, with 7 bases left in between. Germline CDR1 and CDR2: WNHNN and SYGVQD (reference sequence). CDR3 length: 13 residues. CDR3 bases: TGCGCCAGCAGTGAGTCAGGGTGGGAGACCCAGTACTTC. This encodes CASSESGWETQYF.

The sample holds a few counts of this clone. The rearrangement links TRBV6-2 or TRBV6-3 to TRBJ1-1, with D uncertain. Trimming removed 0 bases at V and 11 bases at J, with 13 bases between. Germline CDR1 MNHEY, CDR2 SVGEGT. This CDR3 region has 13 residues. The CDR3 region has the DNA TGTGCCAGCAGTTACTCGGCGGTTCTGAGGGCTTTCTTT. Its translation is CASSYSAVLRAFF.

The chain has TRBV6-5 and TRBJ1-1; 7 bases fit TRBD1. The V and J ends lost 6 bases and 5 bases, in that order; junction bases with no gene match: 6. The CDR3 length is 13 residues. Germline CDR1 reads MNHEY; CDR2 reads SVGAGI. CDR3 nucleotides: TGTGCCAGCAGGCCCCCAGGGGGTACTGAAGCTTTCTTT. Encoded protein: CASRPPGGTEAFF.

This clone was seen just once. This chain connects TRBV7-9 to TRBJ1-1; the match to TRBD1 covers 7 bases. This CDR3 spans 15 amino acids. The ends lost 5 bases at V and 1 base at J; junction bases unmatched: 7. Germline assignment: CDR1 SEHNR and CDR2 FQNEAQ (reference sequence). The CDR3 DNA sequence: TGTGCCAGCAGCCCAGGGAGGGGGCAGAACACTGAAGCTTTCTTT. This sequence encodes CASSPGRGQNTEAFF.